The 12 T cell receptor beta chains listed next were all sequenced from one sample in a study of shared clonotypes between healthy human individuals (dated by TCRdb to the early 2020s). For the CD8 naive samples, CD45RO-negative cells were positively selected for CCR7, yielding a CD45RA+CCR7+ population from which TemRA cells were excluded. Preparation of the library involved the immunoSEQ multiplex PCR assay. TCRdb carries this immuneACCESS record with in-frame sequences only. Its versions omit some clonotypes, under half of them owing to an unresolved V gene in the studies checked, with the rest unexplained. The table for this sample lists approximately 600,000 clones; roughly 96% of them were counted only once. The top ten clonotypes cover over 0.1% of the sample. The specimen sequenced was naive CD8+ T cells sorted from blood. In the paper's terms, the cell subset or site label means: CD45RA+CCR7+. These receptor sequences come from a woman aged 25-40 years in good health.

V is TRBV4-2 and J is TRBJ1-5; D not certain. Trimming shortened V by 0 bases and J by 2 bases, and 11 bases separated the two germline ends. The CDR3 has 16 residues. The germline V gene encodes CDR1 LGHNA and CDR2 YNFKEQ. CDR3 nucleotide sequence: TGTGCCAGCAGCCAAGAATCTGGCTGGGGCAATCAGCCCCAGCATTTT. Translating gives CASSQESGWGNQPQHF.

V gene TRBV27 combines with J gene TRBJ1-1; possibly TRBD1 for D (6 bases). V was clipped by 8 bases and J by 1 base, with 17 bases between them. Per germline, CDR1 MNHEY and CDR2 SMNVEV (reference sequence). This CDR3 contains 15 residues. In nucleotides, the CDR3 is TGTGCCAGCGGATTCCAGGGGTTTGAGAACACTGAAGCTTTCTTT. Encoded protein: CASGFQGFENTEAFF.

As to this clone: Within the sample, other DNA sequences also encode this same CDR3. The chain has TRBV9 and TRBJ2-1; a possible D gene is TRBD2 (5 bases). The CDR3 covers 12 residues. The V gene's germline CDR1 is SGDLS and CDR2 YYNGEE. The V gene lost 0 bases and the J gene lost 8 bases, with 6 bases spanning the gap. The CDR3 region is CASSVGGDEQFF. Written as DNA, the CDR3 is TGTGCCAGCAGCGTAGGGGGAGATGAGCAGTTCTTC.

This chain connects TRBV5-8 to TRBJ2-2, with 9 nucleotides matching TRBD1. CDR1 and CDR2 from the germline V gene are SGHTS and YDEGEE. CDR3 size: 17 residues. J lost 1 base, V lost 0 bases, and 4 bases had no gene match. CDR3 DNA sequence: TGTGCCAGCAGCTTGGACGGGACAGGGAAGAACACCGGGGAGCTGTTTTTT. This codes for CASSLDGTGKNTGELFF.

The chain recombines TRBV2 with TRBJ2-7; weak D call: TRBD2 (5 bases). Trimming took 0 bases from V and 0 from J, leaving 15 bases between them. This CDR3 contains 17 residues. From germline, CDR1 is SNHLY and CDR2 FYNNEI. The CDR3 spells CASSEALGLAISYEQYF. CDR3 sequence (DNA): TGTGCCAGCAGTGAAGCGCTTGGTCTAGCAATCTCCTACGAGCAGTACTTC.

The CDR3 region has the DNA TGTGCCAGCAGCCACCCTGGGTTTAACTATGGCTACACCTTC. It codes for CASSHPGFNYGYTF. The chain carries TRBV11-1 and TRBJ1-2; D unclear. V shed 5 bases and J shed 1 base, with 11 bases lying between them. Per the germline V gene, CDR1 is SGHAT and CDR2 is FQDESV (reference sequence). There are 14 residues in the CDR3.

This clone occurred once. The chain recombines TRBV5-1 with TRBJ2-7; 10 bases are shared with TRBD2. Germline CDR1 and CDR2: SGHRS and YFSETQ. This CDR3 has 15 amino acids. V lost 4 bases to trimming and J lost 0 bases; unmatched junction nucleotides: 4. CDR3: CASSAASGSSYEQYF. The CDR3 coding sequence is TGCGCCAGCAGCGCCGCTAGCGGGAGCTCCTACGAGCAGTACTTC.

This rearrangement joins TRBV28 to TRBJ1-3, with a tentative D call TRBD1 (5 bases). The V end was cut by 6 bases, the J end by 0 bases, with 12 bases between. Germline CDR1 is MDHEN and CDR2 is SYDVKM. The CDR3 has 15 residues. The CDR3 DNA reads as TGTGCCAGCAGAGCCGGGGGTCTCTCTGGAAACACCATATATTTT. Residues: CASRAGGLSGNTIYF. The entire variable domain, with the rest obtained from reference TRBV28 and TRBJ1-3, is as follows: DVKVTQSSRYLVKRTGEKVFLECVQDMDHENMFWYRQDPGLGLRLIYFSYDVKMKEKGDIPEGYSVSREKKERFSLILESASTNQTSMYLCASRAGGLSGNTIYFGEGSWLTVV.

This chain's CDR3 is CSVADGNYEQYF. The CDR3 DNA sequence: TGCAGCGTCGCGGACGGAAACTACGAGCAGTACTTC. The J gene is TRBJ2-7, the V gene TRBV29-1; D unclear. The CDR3 extends over 12 amino acids. Trimming shortened V by 6 bases and J by 3 bases, and 12 bases separated the two germline ends. Germline V CDR1 and CDR2: SQVTM, ANQGSEA.

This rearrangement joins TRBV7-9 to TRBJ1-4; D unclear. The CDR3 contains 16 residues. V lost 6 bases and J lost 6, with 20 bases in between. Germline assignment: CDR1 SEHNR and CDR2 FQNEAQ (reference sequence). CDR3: CASRPEAARSDEKLFF. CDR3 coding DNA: TGTGCCAGCAGACCTGAGGCGGCCAGGAGTGATGAAAAACTGTTTTTT.

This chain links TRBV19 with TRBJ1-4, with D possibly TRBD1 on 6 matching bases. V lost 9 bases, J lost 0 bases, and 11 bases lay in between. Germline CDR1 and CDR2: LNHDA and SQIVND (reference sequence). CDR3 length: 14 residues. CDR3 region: CASEQGTTNEKLFF. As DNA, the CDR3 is TGTGCCAGCGAACAGGGAACAACTAATGAAAAACTGTTTTTT.

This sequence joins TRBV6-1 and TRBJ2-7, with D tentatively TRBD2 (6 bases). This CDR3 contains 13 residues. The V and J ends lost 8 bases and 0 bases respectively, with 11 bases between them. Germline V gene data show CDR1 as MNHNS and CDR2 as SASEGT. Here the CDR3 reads CASRGLPSYEQYF. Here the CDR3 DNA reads TGTGCCAGCCGAGGACTACCCTCCTACGAGCAGTACTTC.